The 23 T cell receptor beta chains listed next were all sequenced from one sample in a study of T cell repertoires in cytomegalovirus infection. TCRdb used MiXCR to reprocess the reads, holding one entry per CDR3 protein. Of under 850,000 distinct CDR3 sequences in the sample, roughly 36% were seen once. Sequences were obtained from PBMCs. All receptors derive from a human donor in good health (CMV status not recorded). Some clones in this sample may be carry-over from other donors' samples.

A few counts support this clonotype. The chain combines TRBV6-5 with TRBJ2-7; D may match TRBD1 or TRBD2 (5 bases each). The V end was cut by 4 bases, the J end by 7 bases, with 17 bases between. The CDR3 has 14 residues. Germline V lookup: CDR1 MNHEY, CDR2 SVGAGI. The CDR3 is CASSSKMGRIEQYF. CDR3 DNA sequence: TGTGCCAGCAGTTCTAAAATGGGACGGATAGAGCAGTACTTC.

Many counts were recorded for this clonotype. The V gene is TRBV7-2, the J gene TRBJ2-7, with 7 bases fitting TRBD1. CDR1 is SGHTA and CDR2 is FQGNSA in the germline V gene. The CDR3 length is 15 residues. The trim removed 6 bases at V and 0 bases at J, leaving 8 bases unmatched. In nucleotides, the CDR3 is TGTGCCAGCAGTCCTCTCGCAGGGGGCTCCTACGAGCAGTACTTC. Translation: CASSPLAGGSYEQYF.

The chain carries TRBV6-1 and TRBJ1-2; D is ambiguous. CDR1 and CDR2 from the germline V gene are MNHNS and SASEGT. CDR3 length equals 14 residues. Trimming took 5 bases from V and 7 from J, leaving 17 bases between them. CDR3 sequence: CASSYGASQCGYTF. In nucleotides, the CDR3 is TGTGCCAGCAGTTACGGTGCGAGCCAGTGTGGCTACACCTTC.

This clonotype has a handful of counts. Possible read error: a much larger clone is one base away. No conserved phenylalanine or tryptophan is present at the end of the CDR3, so a read error is the likely explanation. The J gene is TRBJ1-2, the V gene TRBV19; D is unresolved. Trimming removed 7 bases from V and 2 bases from J, with 14 bases in between. CDR1 is LNHDA, CDR2 SQIVND, per germline (reference sequence). The CDR3 runs 14 residues. CDR3 loop: CASISLGRNYGYTL. CDR3 coding DNA: TGTGCCAGTATCTCCTTAGGCAGAAACTATGGCTACACCTTA.

The chain joins TRBV19 to TRBJ2-2; 10 bases are shared with TRBD1. There are 15 residues in the CDR3. Germline V gives CDR1 LNHDA, CDR2 SQIVND (reference sequence). After removal of 6 bases from V and 3 bases from J, the junction contained 4 bases not matched to a gene. Written as DNA, the CDR3 is TGTGCCAGTAGCACCGGACAGGGGGACACCGGGGAGCTGTTTTTT. Its protein is CASSTGQGDTGELFF.

This chain connects TRBV12-3 or TRBV12-4 to TRBJ2-3, with TRBD2 matching over 7 bases. The CDR3 is 16 amino acids. V trimming: 5 bases; J trimming: 0 bases; junction bases outside the gene matches: 8. CDR3 loop: CASSPRLARSTDTQYF. The CDR3 DNA follows: TGTGCCAGCAGTCCCAGACTAGCCAGGAGCACAGATACGCAGTATTTT.

The rearrangement joins TRBV2 to TRBJ2-7, with D unresolved. The CDR3 is 13 amino acids. Trimming took off 3 bases at V and 9 bases at J, with 15 bases between the two ends. In germline, CDR1 is SNHLY, CDR2 FYNNEI. The CDR3 loop reads CASSDGPLQGQYF. As DNA, the CDR3 is TGTGCCAGCAGTGACGGCCCCCTGCAAGGGCAGTACTTC.

This clonotype was counted ten times or more. The CDR3 bases are TGTGCCAGCAGCCCCCCCCGGACAGCTCAGAGAAACACCATATATTTT. It encodes CASSPPRTAQRNTIYF. This sequence joins TRBV12-3 or TRBV12-4 and TRBJ1-3; possibly TRBD1 for D (6 bases). This CDR3 contains 16 residues. With 6 bases removed from V and 5 bases from J, the gap between germline ends came to 20 bases.

This clonotype has only a few counts. The rearrangement links TRBV7-2 to TRBJ2-7, with 8 bases that match TRBD2. Germline loops: CDR1 SGHTA, CDR2 FQGNSA. V trimming: 3 bases; J trimming: 6 bases; junction bases outside the gene matches: 7. The CDR3 totals 14 residues. CDR3 sequence: CASSLVAGYGEQYF. The CDR3 nucleotides are TGTGCCAGCAGCTTGGTAGCGGGGTACGGCGAGCAGTACTTC. The full variable domain, with the rest looked up from reference TRBV7-2 and TRBJ2-7, is GAGVSQSPSNKVTEKGKDVELRCDPISGHTALYWYRQSLGQGLEFLIYFQGNSAPDKSGLPSDRFSAERTGGSVSTLTIQRTQQEDSAVYLCASSLVAGYGEQYFGPGTRLTVT.

A few counts support this clonotype. V and J are TRBV7-9 and TRBJ1-3; D remains unclear. CDR1 is SEHNR and CDR2 is FQNEAQ in the germline V gene (reference sequence). CDR3 length: 14 residues. V lost 3 bases to trimming and J lost 4 bases, with 10 bases between them. CDR3 nucleotides: TGTGCCAGCAGCTTCGGCGAATCGGGAAACACCATATATTTT. Its translation is CASSFGESGNTIYF.

This clonotype has just a few counts. The V call is TRBV7-2, the J call TRBJ1-1; the D gene is possibly TRBD1 (5 bases). Trimming cost V 4 bases and J 1 base, with 16 bases left between them. CDR3 length: 16 residues. The germline V gene encodes CDR1 SGHTA and CDR2 FQGNSA. The CDR3 loop is CASSSDTGTWNTEAFF. In nucleotides, the CDR3 is TGTGCCAGCAGCTCCGACACCGGGACCTGGAACACTGAAGCTTTCTTT.

In this sample, this clonotype turned up once. The chain carries TRBV7-2 and TRBJ1-1, with D unresolved. The V end was cut by 1 base, the J end by 1 base, with 13 bases between. From germline, CDR1 is SGHTA and CDR2 FQGNSA. This CDR3 is 16 amino acids long. CDR3 coding DNA: TGTGCCAGCAGCTTAGATTCTTATAACAGGAACACTGAAGCTTTCTTT. The encoded protein is CASSLDSYNRNTEAFF.

Only a few counts were recorded for this clonotype. V usage is TRBV15 and J usage is TRBJ2-2; weak D call: TRBD1 (5 bases). This CDR3 contains 14 residues. Trimming pared 0 bases from V and 5 bases from J, leaving 7 bases between. CDR1 is LNHNV, CDR2 YYDKDF, per germline (reference sequence). The CDR3 sequence is CATSRDWTTGELFF. As DNA, the CDR3 is TGTGCCACCAGCAGAGATTGGACAACCGGGGAGCTGTTTTTT.

Concerning this clonotype: One junction end does not reproduce the germline sequence, and a read error may be involved. The rearrangement uses TRBV7-2 and TRBJ1-1; D might be TRBD1 (6 bases). This CDR3 is built from 14 residues. Germline V gives CDR1 SGHTA, CDR2 FQGNSA. The CDR3 spells CSSSLGQLNTEAFF. DNA for the CDR3: TGTTCCAGCAGCTTGGGACAATTGAACACTGAAGCTTTCTTT.

The CDR3 here is CASSTDRDQETQYF. The CDR3 nucleotides read TGTGCCAGCAGCACGGACCGGGACCAAGAGACCCAGTACTTC. The rearrangement joins TRBV5-4 to TRBJ2-5; D unresolved. Germline lookup yields CDR1 SGHNT and CDR2 YYREEE (reference sequence). There are 14 residues in the CDR3. V was shortened by 4 bases and J by 0 bases, with 10 bases between the two germline ends.

Comment on this clonotype: Mismatch with germline at one junction end may stem from a read error. V is TRBV7-7 and J is TRBJ2-2, with TRBD1 identical over 7 bases. CDR3 size: 14 residues. Germline V gene data show CDR1 as SSHAT and CDR2 as FNYEAQ (reference sequence). CDR3 loop: CASRTGVLTGELFF. CDR3 coding DNA: TGTGCTAGCAGAACAGGGGTACTCACCGGGGAGCTGTTTTTT.

This clonotype has just a few counts. The chain joins TRBV12-3 or TRBV12-4 to TRBJ1-5; D gene uncertain. The CDR3 length is 12 residues. Deletions cut 3 bases from V and 15 bases from J, with 15 bases between. CDR3 DNA sequence: TGTGCCAGCAGTTTTGGAGAAGACGGTATGCATTTT. Translated: CASSFGEDGMHF.

This clonotype was detected only a few times. The V gene is TRBV10-2, the J gene TRBJ2-2, with D unclear. Trimming pared 7 bases from V and 0 bases from J, leaving 9 bases between. The CDR3 has 14 amino acids. Germline loops: CDR1 WSHSY, CDR2 SAAADI. The CDR3 DNA reads as TGCGCCAGCAATCCCTCCTCGAACACCGGGGAGCTGTTTTTT. This gives the protein CASNPSSNTGELFF.

V usage is TRBV24-1 and J usage is TRBJ2-1, with 13 bases aligning to TRBD2. After removal of 4 bases from V and 4 bases from J, the junction contained 12 bases not matched to a gene. The length of the CDR3 is 19 residues. CDR1 is KGHDR, CDR2 SFDVKD, per germline. This CDR3 reads CATSDMTSGGSNVYNEQFF. In DNA form, the CDR3 reads TGTGCCACCAGTGACATGACTAGCGGGGGGTCGAATGTGTACAATGAGCAGTTCTTC.

This clonotype was seen a handful of times. This chain connects TRBV12-3 or TRBV12-4 to TRBJ1-1, with D perhaps matching TRBD1 (5 bases). There are 15 residues in the CDR3. The germline V and J ends were trimmed by 5 bases and 0 bases, with 13 bases remaining between them. The CDR3 protein is CASSPQGQLNTEAFF. In nucleotides, the CDR3 is TGTGCCAGCAGTCCCCAGGGCCAGTTGAACACTGAAGCTTTCTTT.

In its sample, this clonotype was seen many times. This chain connects TRBV7-2 to TRBJ2-7, with 12 bases identical to TRBD2. Per the germline V gene, CDR1 is SGHTA and CDR2 is FQGNSA. Germline trimming cut 5 bases from V and 3 bases from J; bases unmatched to any gene: 5. The CDR3 runs to 15 residues. The CDR3 coding sequence is TGTGCCAGCAGCCGCCTAGCGGGAGGGCGCTACGAGCAGTACTTC. It translates to CASSRLAGGRYEQYF.

J is TRBJ1-5 and V is TRBV12-3 or TRBV12-4, with D tentatively TRBD1 (5 bases). The CDR3 is 14 amino acids. The germline V and J ends were trimmed by 5 bases and 6 bases, with 14 bases remaining between them. The CDR3 is CASSRDGDGQPQHF. DNA of the CDR3: TGTGCCAGCAGTCGGGACGGGGATGGTCAGCCCCAGCATTTT.

On this clonotype: This clone may be a read error of a much larger clone one base away. Likely a read error: the CDR3 ends without its conserved phenylalanine or tryptophan. This CDR3 is CASSLSAGNSPLHL. In DNA form, the CDR3 reads TGTGCCAGCAGCTTATCCGCCGGGAATTCACCCCTCCACTTG. The V gene is TRBV7-3, the J gene TRBJ1-6; D unresolved. The germline CDR1 and CDR2 sequences are SGHTA and FQGTGA. Trimming shortened V by 2 bases and J by 7 bases, and 9 bases separated the two germline ends. The CDR3 runs 14 residues.